Relative to its sample, the clone carrying this T cell receptor (beta chain) is medium-sized. Its antigen is unidentified. V lost 1 base and J 1 base, leaving 10 bases between the germline ends. CDR1 and CDR2 (germline): LNHDA, SQIVND (reference sequence). There are 15 residues in the CDR3. Measured with immunoSEQ multiplex PCR; TCRdb has only the in-frame clones, and not every one. Among roughly 17,000 clones listed, 75% to 90% were seen once. On the day of bone marrow donation, the related graft donor provided peripheral blood. The sample belongs to a study of T cells after posttransplantation cyclophosphamide. Study outcomes and limitations: Donor CD8+ memory clones often dominated recipient blood repertoires at later times. Tissue-infiltrating T cells from skin or gut overlapped little with blood T cells.

The material sequenced was memory CD4+ T cells sorted from blood. The clonotype comes from a man between 25 and 39 years old in good health and a related stem cell transplant donor. This chain connects TRBV19 to TRBJ1-1; no firm D call. The CDR3 spells CASSIGRRENTEAFF. The CDR3 DNA reads as TGTGCCAGTAGTATAGGGCGACGGGAGAACACTGAAGCTTTCTTT.